The 32 T cell receptor beta chains in this list originate from one sample, sequenced in a study of technical replicates of blood from several donors. Some clones are missing from TCRdb's copy, which holds only in-frame ones; the method was immunoSEQ multiplex PCR. The table records some 14,000 clones, approximately 80% of them present only once. The sample taken for sequencing was PBMCs. Receptors originate from a human donor in good health.

CDR3: CASSLGGGGETQYF. The CDR3 coding sequence is TGTGCCAGCAGCTTAGGTGGCGGGGGAGAGACCCAGTACTTC. The chain links TRBV11-3 to TRBJ2-5; 7 bases agree with TRBD2. V gave up 1 base and J gave up 4 bases; unmatched junction bases: 3. Per germline, CDR1 SGHNT and CDR2 YENEEA. CDR3 length: 14 residues. The full variable domain, with the rest looked up from reference TRBV11-3 and TRBJ2-5, is EAGVVQSPRYKIIEKKQPVAFWCNPISGHNTLYWYLQNLGQGPELLIRYENEEAVDDSQLPKDRFSAERLKGVDSTLKIQPAELGDSAVYLCASSLGGGGETQYFGPGTRLLVL.

This clone was seen once. V gene TRBV15 combines with J gene TRBJ1-2, with D maybe TRBD1 (5 bases). The V gene lost 0 bases and the J gene lost 3 bases, with 11 bases spanning the gap. Germline-derived CDR1 and CDR2 are LNHNV and YYDKDF (reference sequence). This CDR3 comprises 15 residues. The DNA for the CDR3 is TGTGCCACCAGCAGAGATCCTGGGGCGGACTATGGCTACACCTTC. Its translation is CATSRDPGADYGYTF. The full variable domain, its missing parts supplied by reference TRBV15 and TRBJ1-2, is DAMVIQNPRYQVTQFGKPVTLSCSQTLNHNVMYWYQQKSSQAPKLLFHYYDKDFNNEADTPDNFQSRRPNTSFCFLDIRSPGLGDTAMYLCATSRDPGADYGYTFGSGTRLTVV.

The chain couples TRBV30 to TRBJ2-7, with 9 bases aligning to TRBD2. With 3 bases clipped from V and 2 bases from J, the junction kept 5 bases outside the gene matches. The germline gives CDR1 GTSNPN, CDR2 SVGIG (reference sequence). CDR3 size: 14 residues. The CDR3 DNA is TGTGCCTGGAGGACTAGCGGCCGGACCTACGAGCAGTACTTC. Its translation is CAWRTSGRTYEQYF.

The chain links TRBV5-8 to TRBJ2-5; 9 bases map to TRBD1. Trimming at V came to 4 bases and at J to 1 base, leaving 5 bases not matched to a gene. Germline V gene lookup returns CDR1 SGHTS and CDR2 YDEGEE. The CDR3 is 15 amino acids. The CDR3 DNA follows: TGTGCCAGCAGCACTGGACAGGGGAGCCAAGAGACCCAGTACTTC. Translating gives CASSTGQGSQETQYF.

This clone has a handful of counts. This chain joins TRBV25-1 and TRBJ2-7; 9 nucleotides agree with TRBD1. Germline trimming cut 3 bases from V and 2 bases from J; bases unmatched to any gene: 8. The CDR3 has 16 amino acids. Germline V CDR1 and CDR2: MGHDK, SYGVNS. As DNA, the CDR3 is TGTGCCAGCAGTGACCCCACGACAGGGGGACCCTACGAGCAGTACTTC. It is translated as CASSDPTTGGPYEQYF.

This chain connects TRBV2 to TRBJ1-2, with TRBD1 matching over 10 bases. The V gene end was trimmed by 6 bases and the J gene end by 6 bases; junction bases not matched to a gene: 7. The CDR3 loop spans 14 amino acids. Germline CDR1 is SNHLY and CDR2 is FYNNEI. CDR3 DNA: TGTGCCAGCAGACCCGGGACAGGGGTGGATGGCTACACCTTC. Translated, it gives CASRPGTGVDGYTF.

The chain employs TRBV7-6 and TRBJ1-2, with 8 bases that match TRBD1. Looked up from germline, CDR1 is SGHVS and CDR2 is FNYEAQ. Trimming cost V 1 base and J 5 bases; bases outside gene matches: 12. The CDR3 has 17 residues. CDR3 sequence: CASSLGSGGSGSYGYTF. The CDR3 DNA sequence: TGTGCCAGCAGCTTAGGATCAGGGGGCTCCGGGTCATATGGCTACACCTTC.

V usage is TRBV7-2 and J usage is TRBJ2-7; 7 positions agree with TRBD2. The CDR3 consists of 14 residues. Unmatched junction bases numbered 3, after V lost 3 bases and J lost 1 base. CDR1 and CDR2 from the germline V gene are SGHTA and FQGNSA. In DNA, the CDR3 is TGTGCCAGCAGCTTGGCGGGAGAATCCTACGAGCAGTACTTC. Protein sequence: CASSLAGESYEQYF.

The chain combines TRBV5-1 with TRBJ2-3; a possible D gene is TRBD1 (6 bases). The CDR3 extends over 15 amino acids. V gave up 2 bases and J gave up 3 bases, with 13 bases separating them. The germline V gene has CDR1 SGHRS and CDR2 YFSETQ. The CDR3 loop reads CASSLGQRGTDTQYF. The CDR3 region has the DNA TGCGCCAGCAGCTTAGGGCAAAGGGGGACAGATACGCAGTATTTT.

The rearrangement links TRBV7-2 to TRBJ2-2, with TRBD2 identical over 8 bases. The V and J ends lost 5 bases and 7 bases, in that order; junction bases with no gene match: 6. Germline V gene lookup returns CDR1 SGHTA and CDR2 FQGNSA. CDR3 length: 14 amino acids. The CDR3 bases are TGTGCCAGCAGCCATAGCGGGATGATCGGGGAGCTGTTTTTT. Translated: CASSHSGMIGELFF.

The gene calls are TRBV2 and TRBJ2-7; weak D call: TRBD2 (6 bases). V lost 4 bases, J lost 6 bases, and 16 bases lay in between. CDR3 size: 14 residues. Germline values: CDR1 SNHLY, CDR2 FYNNEI. DNA for the CDR3: TGTGCCAGCAGTGCCCTCCCGGGAGAGGGCGAGCAGTACTTC. It encodes CASSALPGEGEQYF.

The chain has TRBV28 and TRBJ2-2; 11 nucleotides match TRBD2. V shed 2 bases and J 8 bases; nucleotides not matched to a gene: 7. The CDR3 loop spans 16 amino acids. Germline loops: CDR1 MDHEN, CDR2 SYDVKM. The DNA for the CDR3 is TGTGCCAGCAGTTTACGATCTAGCGGGAGGTGGGGGGAGCTGTTTTTT. It yields the protein CASSLRSSGRWGELFF.

Sample share makes this clone medium-sized. V gene TRBV11-2 combines with J gene TRBJ2-2; TRBD1 matches at 8 bases. V gave up 5 bases and J gave up 7 bases; unmatched junction bases: 9. Germline V gene data show CDR1 as SGHAT and CDR2 as FQNNGV. This CDR3 has 15 residues. CDR3 residues: CASSVSTGDNGELFF. CDR3 sequence (DNA): TGTGCCAGCAGCGTCTCGACAGGGGACAACGGGGAGCTGTTTTTT.

The chain uses TRBV2 and TRBJ2-7; 7 nucleotides agree with TRBD2. The CDR3 loop spans 16 amino acids. V lost 4 bases to trimming and J lost 4 bases; unmatched junction nucleotides: 13. Germline V gives CDR1 SNHLY, CDR2 FYNNEI. Here the CDR3 DNA reads TGTGCCAGCAGTGGGGGGAATGCGGGAGTGGTGTACGAGCAGTACTTC. It encodes CASSGGNAGVVYEQYF.

This clone was counted a single time. The genes are TRBV6-5 and TRBJ1-1; D uncertain. CDR3 length: 11 amino acids. Germline V CDR1 and CDR2: MNHEY, SVGAGI. Trimming shortened V by 2 bases and J by 7 bases, and 5 bases separated the two germline ends. Here the CDR3 reads CASSYADEAFF. CDR3 nucleotides: TGTGCCAGCAGTTACGCGGATGAAGCTTTCTTT.

V and J are TRBV30 and TRBJ2-7; 10 bases are shared with TRBD1. The germline CDR1 and CDR2 sequences are GTSNPN and SVGIG (reference sequence). Trimming removed 6 bases from V and 4 bases from J; junction bases left unmatched: 3. The CDR3 consists of 12 residues. CDR3 DNA: TGTGCCTGCGGACAGGGGGTGTACGAGCAGTACTTC. Translated, it gives CACGQGVYEQYF.

The V and J genes are TRBV18 and TRBJ1-4, with TRBD1 matching 10 bases. V was clipped by 2 bases and J by 6 bases; unmatched bases: 0. The germline V gene has CDR1 KGHSH and CDR2 LQKENI. The CDR3 extends over 14 amino acids. This chain's CDR3 is CASSPGTGDEKLFF. CDR3 DNA sequence: TGTGCCAGCTCACCAGGGACAGGGGATGAAAAACTGTTTTTT. Variable domain in full (rest from reference TRBV18 and TRBJ1-4): NAGVMQNPRHLVRRRGQEARLRCSPMKGHSHVYWYRQLPEEGLKFMVYLQKENIIDESGMPKERFSAEFPKEGPSILRIQQVVRGDSAAYFCASSPGTGDEKLFFGSGTQLSVL.

The rearrangement uses TRBV5-1 and TRBJ1-3, with TRBD1 identical over 7 bases. There are 14 residues in the CDR3. V shed 4 bases and J 3 bases; nucleotides not matched to a gene: 4. Germline V gene data show CDR1 as SGHRS and CDR2 as YFSETQ. The CDR3 loop reads CASSAGTDGNTIYF. The CDR3 bases are TGCGCCAGCAGCGCCGGGACAGATGGAAACACCATATATTTT.

The V call is TRBV11-2, the J call TRBJ2-3; maybe TRBD2 (6 bases). V lost 3 bases, J lost 2 bases, and 12 bases lay in between. CDR3 size: 15 residues. Germline values: CDR1 SGHAT, CDR2 FQNNGV. The CDR3 sequence is CASSLGGRVTDTQYF. The CDR3 coding sequence is TGTGCCAGCAGCTTGGGGGGACGGGTCACAGATACGCAGTATTTT.

The V call is TRBV5-1, the J call TRBJ1-1; D is ambiguous. V lost 6 bases and J lost 1, with 16 bases in between. The germline gives CDR1 SGHRS, CDR2 YFSETQ. The CDR3 runs 15 residues. The CDR3: CASTQEGGGNTEAFF. CDR3 DNA: TGCGCCAGCACGCAAGAGGGTGGTGGGAACACTGAAGCTTTCTTT.

This chain uses TRBV14 with TRBJ2-5; TRBD2 matches 11 bases. This CDR3 contains 15 residues. The trim removed 2 bases at V and 3 bases at J, leaving 2 bases unmatched. In germline, CDR1 is SGHDN, CDR2 FVKESK. The CDR3 loop is CASSQMGLAEETQYF. The DNA of the CDR3 is TGTGCCAGCAGCCAAATGGGACTAGCGGAAGAGACCCAGTACTTC.

The J gene is TRBJ2-1, the V gene TRBV27, with 13 bases that match TRBD2. There are 17 residues in the CDR3. Trimming at V came to 3 bases and at J to 8 bases, leaving 10 bases not matched to a gene. Germline CDR1 is MNHEY and CDR2 is SMNVEV (reference sequence). The CDR3 loop is CASSLRPGTSGTYEQFF. CDR3 nucleotide sequence: TGTGCCAGCAGTTTGAGGCCCGGGACTAGCGGGACCTATGAGCAGTTCTTC.

The chain recombines TRBV5-4 with TRBJ2-2; perhaps TRBD1 as D (5 bases). Germline CDR1 and CDR2: SGHNT and YYREEE (reference sequence). The CDR3 is 15 amino acids. The ends were cut back, 4 bases at V and 3 bases at J, with 13 bases in the middle. The CDR3 DNA reads TGTGCCAGCAGCCCGAAGGGGCCGGACACCGGGGAGCTGTTTTTT. Translated, it gives CASSPKGPDTGELFF.

This chain joins TRBV6-6 and TRBJ2-1, with 9 bases matching TRBD2. Per the germline V gene, CDR1 is MNHNY and CDR2 is SVGAGI (reference sequence). The CDR3 is 14 amino acids. With V trimmed by 7 bases and J by 5 bases, 6 bases remained unmatched. This CDR3 is CASTKAGGDNEQFF. The CDR3, as DNA: TGTGCCAGCACCAAAGCGGGAGGCGACAATGAGCAGTTCTTC.

This chain connects TRBV29-1 to TRBJ2-7; D is unclear. V was trimmed by 2 bases and J by 4 bases, leaving 12 bases between them. Germline V gives CDR1 SQVTM, CDR2 ANQGSEA. The CDR3 runs to 13 residues. The CDR3 nucleotides are TGCAGCGTTGAATCTCCTGACAAATACGAGCAGTACTTC. As protein: CSVESPDKYEQYF.

The J gene is TRBJ2-2, the V gene TRBV5-4, with 12 positions matching TRBD2. V gave up 4 bases and J gave up 2 bases; unmatched junction bases: 6. The CDR3 runs to 17 residues. Germline V gene data show CDR1 as SGHNT and CDR2 as YYREEE (reference sequence). The CDR3 sequence is CASSPGLAGLNTGELFF. CDR3 bases: TGTGCCAGCAGCCCCGGACTAGCGGGGTTAAACACCGGGGAGCTGTTTTTT.

This chain uses TRBV28 with TRBJ1-2; a weak D match, TRBD1 (5 bases). Trimming left V 3 bases short and J 2 bases short, with 19 bases between. The CDR3 length is 17 residues. From germline, CDR1 is MDHEN and CDR2 SYDVKM. The CDR3 is CASSFGSLGPLNYGYTF. DNA of the CDR3: TGTGCCAGCAGTTTTGGGTCACTGGGGCCGCTAAACTATGGCTACACCTTC.

The V gene is TRBV4-1, the J gene TRBJ1-3, with D unresolved. Trimming pared 6 bases from V and 0 bases from J, leaving 9 bases between. This CDR3 region has 14 residues. Germline V gives CDR1 MGHRA, CDR2 YSYEKL. The CDR3 here is CASRRENSGNTIYF. Written as DNA, the CDR3 is TGCGCCAGCAGGCGAGAGAACTCTGGAAACACCATATATTTT.

The chain recombines TRBV5-1 with TRBJ2-1; D call uncertain. The CDR3 consists of 14 residues. Germline V gene data show CDR1 as SGHRS and CDR2 as YFSETQ. Trimming took off 0 bases at V and 8 bases at J, with 12 bases between the two ends. The CDR3 DNA reads TGCGCCAGCAGCTTGGCCGGTTCGATCGATGAGCAGTTCTTC. This translates into CASSLAGSIDEQFF.

This rearrangement joins TRBV19 to TRBJ2-1, with 8 bases that match TRBD2. The CDR3 length is 14 residues. Looked up from germline, CDR1 is LNHDA and CDR2 is SQIVND (reference sequence). V lost 4 bases and J lost 9; bases outside the gene matches: 8. CDR3 nucleotide sequence: TGTGCCAGTAGTACTAGCGGGTCGTTTGGTGAGCAGTTCTTC. Translation: CASSTSGSFGEQFF.

The chain carries TRBV4-1 and TRBJ2-7; 11 bases map to TRBD2. This CDR3 spans 16 amino acids. The germline CDR1 and CDR2 sequences are MGHRA and YSYEKL. Unmatched junction bases numbered 7, after V lost 2 bases and J lost 4 bases. The CDR3 region is CASSQLTSGDPYEQYF. As DNA, the CDR3 is TGCGCCAGCAGCCAACTGACTAGCGGGGACCCGTACGAGCAGTACTTC.

The J gene is TRBJ2-3, the V gene TRBV7-9, with TRBD1 identical over 12 bases. After removal of 3 bases from V and 1 base from J, the junction contained 2 bases not matched to a gene. Germline V gene sequence: CDR1 SEHNR, CDR2 FQNEAQ (reference sequence). The CDR3 length is 16 residues. CDR3 sequence: CASSLGTGGRTDTQYF. The CDR3, as DNA: TGTGCCAGCAGCTTGGGGACAGGGGGCCGCACAGATACGCAGTATTTT. Based on the CDR3 plus reference TRBV7-9 and TRBJ2-3, the full variable domain is DTGVSQNPRHKITKRGQNVTFRCDPISEHNRLYWYRQTLGQGPEFLTYFQNEAQLEKSRLLSDRFSAERPKGSFSTLEIQRTEQGDSAMYLCASSLGTGGRTDTQYFGPGTRLTVL.